These T cell receptor beta chains were read from a single sample in a study of cytomegalovirus exposure and HLA in healthy donors. Assay: immunoSEQ multiplex PCR; the TCRdb copy retains only in-frame clones and omits some. The table shows about 160,000 clones, with roughly 80% occurring only once. The sequenced sample was PBMCs. The receptors here all came from a woman between 18 and 30 years old in good health and CMV-seronegative. Each CDR3 is given with its conserved first and last residue.

V gene: TRBV5-1; CDR3 protein: CASSRGLAGVSDTQYF
V gene: TRBV19; CDR3 protein: CASSIGTVNYGYTF
V gene: TRBV28; CDR3 protein: CASSFPGDPGELFF
V gene: TRBV7-9; CDR3 protein: CASSSFGANSPLHF
V gene: TRBV11-2; CDR3 protein: CASSLIRGGRVDEQFF
V gene: TRBV10-3; CDR3 protein: CAISETGGGSPLHF
V gene: TRBV4-1; CDR3 protein: CASSQDPGARFSGANVLTF
V gene: TRBV5-1; CDR3 protein: CASSLGVTDMNTEAFF
V gene: TRBV30; CDR3 protein: CAWSADRGMNEQYF
V gene: TRBV5-4; CDR3 protein: CASSLGRDSTPKNIQYF
V gene: TRBV5-1; CDR3 protein: CASSLHQGSTEAFF
V gene: TRBV19; CDR3 protein: CASSNSAGTGGPSYGYTF
V gene: TRBV5-8; CDR3 protein: CASEFLTGVNQPQHF
V gene: TRBV27; CDR3 protein: CASSLSWREFTYEQYF
V gene: TRBV9; CDR3 protein: CASSGGTGGRVWETQYF
V gene: TRBV30; CDR3 protein: CAWSVHTNNQPQHF
V gene: TRBV5-6; CDR3 protein: CASSLAGQGGGEAFF
V gene: TRBV6-5; CDR3 protein: CASSYFGSGTGELFF
V gene: TRBV10-2; CDR3 protein: CASSLAGGSYEQYF
V gene: TRBV7-9; CDR3 protein: CASSPGFPTDEQFF
V gene: TRBV7-9; CDR3 protein: CASSLLSGSGTEAFF
V gene: TRBV7-9; CDR3 protein: CASSLAQDSLPEQYF
V gene: TRBV12-5; CDR3 protein: CASGLVPGGSVNEQFF